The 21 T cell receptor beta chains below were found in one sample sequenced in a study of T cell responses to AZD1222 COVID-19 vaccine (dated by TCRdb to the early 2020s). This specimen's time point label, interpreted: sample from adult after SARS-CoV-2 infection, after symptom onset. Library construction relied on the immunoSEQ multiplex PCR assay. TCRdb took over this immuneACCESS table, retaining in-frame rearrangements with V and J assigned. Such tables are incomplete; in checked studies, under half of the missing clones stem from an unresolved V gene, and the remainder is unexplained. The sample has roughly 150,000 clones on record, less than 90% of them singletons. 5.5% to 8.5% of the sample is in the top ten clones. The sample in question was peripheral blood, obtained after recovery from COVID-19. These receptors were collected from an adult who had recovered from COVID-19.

In DNA, the CDR3 is TGTGCCAGCAGCTTACCCATCGCGGGACTTCTCAACACAGATACGCAGTATTTT. It translates to CASSLPIAGLLNTDTQYF. The rearrangement uses TRBV11-2 and TRBJ2-3, with a weak D call TRBD2 (6 bases). The CDR3 length is 18 residues. The germline V gene has CDR1 SGHAT and CDR2 FQNNGV. Trimming pared 2 bases from V and 2 bases from J, leaving 20 bases between.

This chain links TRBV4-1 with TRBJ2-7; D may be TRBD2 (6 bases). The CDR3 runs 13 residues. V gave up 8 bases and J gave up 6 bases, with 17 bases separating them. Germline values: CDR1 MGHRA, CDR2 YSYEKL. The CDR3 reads CASHGGTLREQYF. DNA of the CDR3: TGCGCCAGCCACGGGGGAACCCTACGCGAGCAGTACTTC.

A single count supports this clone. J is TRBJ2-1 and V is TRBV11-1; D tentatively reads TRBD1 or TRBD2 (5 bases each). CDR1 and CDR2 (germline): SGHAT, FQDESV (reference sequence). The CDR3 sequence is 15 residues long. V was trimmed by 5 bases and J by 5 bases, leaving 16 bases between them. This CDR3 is CASSPGQGPDNEQFF. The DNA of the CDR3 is TGTGCCAGCAGCCCCGGGCAGGGACCAGACAATGAGCAGTTCTTC.

The CDR3 DNA follows: TGTGCCAGCAGTTTAGCAGGGGAAGCTTTCTTT. Translating it yields CASSLAGEAFF. This chain links TRBV28 with TRBJ1-1; the D gene is possibly TRBD1 (5 bases). The CDR3 covers 11 residues. Germline CDR1 is MDHEN and CDR2 is SYDVKM. V was pared by 2 bases and J by 8 bases, with 6 bases between. Variable domain in full (rest from reference TRBV28 and TRBJ1-1): DVKVTQSSRYLVKRTGEKVFLECVQDMDHENMFWYRQDPGLGLRLIYFSYDVKMKEKGDIPEGYSVSREKKERFSLILESASTNQTSMYLCASSLAGEAFFGQGTRLTVV.

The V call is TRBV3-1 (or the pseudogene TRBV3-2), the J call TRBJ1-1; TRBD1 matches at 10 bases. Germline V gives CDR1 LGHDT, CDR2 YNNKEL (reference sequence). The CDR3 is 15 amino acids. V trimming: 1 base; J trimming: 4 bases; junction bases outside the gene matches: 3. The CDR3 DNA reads TGTGCCAGCAGCCAAGGGGACAGGGGCGGCACTGAAGCTTTCTTT. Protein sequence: CASSQGDRGGTEAFF.

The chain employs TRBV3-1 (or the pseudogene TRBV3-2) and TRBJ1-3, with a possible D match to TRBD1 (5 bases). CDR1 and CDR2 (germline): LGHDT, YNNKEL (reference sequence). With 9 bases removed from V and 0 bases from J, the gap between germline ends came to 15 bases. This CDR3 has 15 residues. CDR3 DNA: TGTGCCAGACGGGACTTCCTGGACTCTGGAAACACCATATATTTT. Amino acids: CARRDFLDSGNTIYF.

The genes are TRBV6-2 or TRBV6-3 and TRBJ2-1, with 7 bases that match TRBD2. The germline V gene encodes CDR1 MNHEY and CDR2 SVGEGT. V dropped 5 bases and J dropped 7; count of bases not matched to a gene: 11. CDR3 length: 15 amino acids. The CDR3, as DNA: TGTGCCAGCAGTAAGACTAGCCTCCGGAGGAATGAGCAGTTCTTC. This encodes CASSKTSLRRNEQFF.

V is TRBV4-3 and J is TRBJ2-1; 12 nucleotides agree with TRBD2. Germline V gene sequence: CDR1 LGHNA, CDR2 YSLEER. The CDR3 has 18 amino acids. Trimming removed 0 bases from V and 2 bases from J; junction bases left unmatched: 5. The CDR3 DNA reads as TGCGCCAGCAGCCAAGAGCCTAGCGGGGGGGCCGCCTACAATGAGCAGTTCTTC. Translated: CASSQEPSGGAAYNEQFF.

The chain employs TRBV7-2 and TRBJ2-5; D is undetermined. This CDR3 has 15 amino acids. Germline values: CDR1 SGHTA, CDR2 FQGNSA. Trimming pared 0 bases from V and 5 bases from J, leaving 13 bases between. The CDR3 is CASSLATPGWETQYF. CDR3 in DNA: TGTGCCAGCAGCTTAGCTACGCCAGGCTGGGAGACCCAGTACTTC.

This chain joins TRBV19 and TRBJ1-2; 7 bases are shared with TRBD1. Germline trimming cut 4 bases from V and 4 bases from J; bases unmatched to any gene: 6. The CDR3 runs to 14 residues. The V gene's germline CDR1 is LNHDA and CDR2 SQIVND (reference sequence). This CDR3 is CASSTTGQSYGYTF. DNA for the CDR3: TGTGCCAGTAGTACTACGGGACAGTCCTATGGCTACACCTTC.

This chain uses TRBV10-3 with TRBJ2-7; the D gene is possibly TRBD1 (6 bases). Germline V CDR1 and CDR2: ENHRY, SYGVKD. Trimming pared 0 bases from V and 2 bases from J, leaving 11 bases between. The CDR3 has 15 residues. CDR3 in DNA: TGTGCCATCAGTGAGTCTGGGGGCGCGACCTACGAGCAGTACTTC. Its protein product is CAISESGGATYEQYF.

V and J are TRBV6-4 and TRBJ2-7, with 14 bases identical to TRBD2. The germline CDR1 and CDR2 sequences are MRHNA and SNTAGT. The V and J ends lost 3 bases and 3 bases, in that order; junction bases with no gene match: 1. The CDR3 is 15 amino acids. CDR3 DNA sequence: TGTGCCAGCAGTGAGGGGACTAGCGGGAGCTACGAGCAGTACTTC. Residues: CASSEGTSGSYEQYF.

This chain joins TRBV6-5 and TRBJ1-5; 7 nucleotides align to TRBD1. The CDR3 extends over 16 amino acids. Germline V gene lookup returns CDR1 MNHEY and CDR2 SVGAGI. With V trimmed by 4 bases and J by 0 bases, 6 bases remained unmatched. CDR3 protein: CASSLRQGGSNQPQHF. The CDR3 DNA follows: TGTGCCAGCAGTTTGCGGCAGGGGGGTAGCAATCAGCCCCAGCATTTT.

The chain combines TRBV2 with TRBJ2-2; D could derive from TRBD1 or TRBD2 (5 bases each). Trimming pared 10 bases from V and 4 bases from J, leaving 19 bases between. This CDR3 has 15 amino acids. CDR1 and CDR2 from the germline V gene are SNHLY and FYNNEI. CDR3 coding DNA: TGTGCCACCTTACCGGGACCTATCGGCACCGGGGAGCTGTTTTTT. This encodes CATLPGPIGTGELFF.

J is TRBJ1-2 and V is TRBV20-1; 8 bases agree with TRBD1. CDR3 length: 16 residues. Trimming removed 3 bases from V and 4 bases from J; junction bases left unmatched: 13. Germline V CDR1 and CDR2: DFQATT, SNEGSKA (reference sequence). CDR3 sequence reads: CSASGVVGQESYGYTF. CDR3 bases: TGCAGTGCTAGTGGGGTCGTGGGACAGGAAAGCTATGGCTACACCTTC.

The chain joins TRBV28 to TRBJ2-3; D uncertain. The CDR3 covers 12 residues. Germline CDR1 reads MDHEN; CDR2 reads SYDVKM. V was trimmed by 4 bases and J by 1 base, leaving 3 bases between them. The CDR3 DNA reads TGTGCCAGCAGTTCCCGCACAGATACGCAGTATTTT. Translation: CASSSRTDTQYF.

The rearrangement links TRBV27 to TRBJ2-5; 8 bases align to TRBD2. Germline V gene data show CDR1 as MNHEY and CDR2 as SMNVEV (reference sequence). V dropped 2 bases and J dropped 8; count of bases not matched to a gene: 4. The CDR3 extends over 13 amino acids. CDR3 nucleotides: TGTGCCAGCAGTTTAGCGGGAGGTGGCACCCAGTACTTC. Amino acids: CASSLAGGGTQYF.

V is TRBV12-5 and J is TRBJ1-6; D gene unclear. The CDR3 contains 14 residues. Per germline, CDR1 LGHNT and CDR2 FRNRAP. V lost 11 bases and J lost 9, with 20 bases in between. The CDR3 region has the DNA TGTGCTTTGCCCGGGCTGATTTTGACTTCACCCCTCCACTTT. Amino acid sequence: CALPGLILTSPLHF.

The CDR3 DNA reads as TGTGCCAGCAGCTTAGAGACAGGGGGATACGGTTCCTATGGCTACACCTTC. It codes for CASSLETGGYGSYGYTF. V usage is TRBV5-6 and J usage is TRBJ1-2; 9 bases fit TRBD1. Losses at the gene ends were 2 bases for V and 4 bases for J; bases not matched to a gene: 12. Germline CDR1 is SGHDT and CDR2 is YYEEEE. CDR3 size: 17 residues.

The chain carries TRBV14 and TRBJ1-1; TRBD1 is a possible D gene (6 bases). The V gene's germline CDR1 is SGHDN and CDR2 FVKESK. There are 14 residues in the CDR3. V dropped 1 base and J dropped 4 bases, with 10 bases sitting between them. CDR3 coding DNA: TGTGCCAGCAGCCAAGCAGGGGCTCTCACTGAAGCTTTCTTT. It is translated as CASSQAGALTEAFF.

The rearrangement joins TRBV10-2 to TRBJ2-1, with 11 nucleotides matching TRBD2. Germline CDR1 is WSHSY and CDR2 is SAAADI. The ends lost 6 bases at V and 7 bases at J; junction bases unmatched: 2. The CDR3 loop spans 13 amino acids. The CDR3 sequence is CASRLAGVNEQFF. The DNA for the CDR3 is TGCGCCAGCAGACTAGCGGGGGTGAATGAGCAGTTCTTC.